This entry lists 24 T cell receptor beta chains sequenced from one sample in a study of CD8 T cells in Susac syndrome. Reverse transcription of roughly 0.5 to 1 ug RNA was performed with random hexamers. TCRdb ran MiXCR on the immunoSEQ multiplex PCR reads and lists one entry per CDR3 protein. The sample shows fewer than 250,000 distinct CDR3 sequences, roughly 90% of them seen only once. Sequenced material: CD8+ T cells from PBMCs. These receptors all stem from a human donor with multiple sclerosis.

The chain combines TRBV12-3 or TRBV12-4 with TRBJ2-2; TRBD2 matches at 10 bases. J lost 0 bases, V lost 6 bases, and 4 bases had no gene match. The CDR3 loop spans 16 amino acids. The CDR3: CASRRSGGPNTGELFF. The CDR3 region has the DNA TGTGCCAGCAGACGTAGCGGGGGGCCGAACACCGGGGAGCTGTTTTTT.

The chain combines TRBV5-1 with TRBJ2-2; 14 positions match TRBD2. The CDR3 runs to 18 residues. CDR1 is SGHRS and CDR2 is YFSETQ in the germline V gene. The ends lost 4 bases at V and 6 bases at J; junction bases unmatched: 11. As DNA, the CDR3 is TGCGCCAGCAGCCTGGGACTAGCGGGAGTCCCCACACCCGGGGAGCTGTTTTTT. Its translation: CASSLGLAGVPTPGELFF.

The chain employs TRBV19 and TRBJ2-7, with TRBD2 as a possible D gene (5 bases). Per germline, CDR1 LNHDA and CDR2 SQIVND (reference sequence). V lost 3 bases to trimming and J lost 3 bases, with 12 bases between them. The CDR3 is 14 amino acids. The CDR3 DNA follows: TGTGCCAGTAGTATGGTGTGGGGAGTCTACGAGCAGTACTTC. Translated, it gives CASSMVWGVYEQYF.

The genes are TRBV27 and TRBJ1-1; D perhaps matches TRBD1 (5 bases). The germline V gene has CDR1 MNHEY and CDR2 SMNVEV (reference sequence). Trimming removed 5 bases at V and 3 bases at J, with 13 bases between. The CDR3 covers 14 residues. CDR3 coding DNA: TGTGCCAGCAGTGAGCGGGGGAGATACACTGAAGCTTTCTTT. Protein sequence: CASSERGRYTEAFF.

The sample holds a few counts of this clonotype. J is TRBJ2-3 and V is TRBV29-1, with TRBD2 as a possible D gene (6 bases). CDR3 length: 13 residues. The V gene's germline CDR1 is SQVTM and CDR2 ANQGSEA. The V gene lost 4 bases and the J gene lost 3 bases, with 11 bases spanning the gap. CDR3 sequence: CSVVGGNTDTQYF. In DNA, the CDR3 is TGCAGCGTTGTTGGGGGGAATACAGATACGCAGTATTTT.

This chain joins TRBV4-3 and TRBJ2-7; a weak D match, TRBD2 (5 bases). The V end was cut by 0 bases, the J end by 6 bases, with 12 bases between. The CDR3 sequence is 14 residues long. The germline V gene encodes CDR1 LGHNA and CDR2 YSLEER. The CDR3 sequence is CASSQDWLAGEQYF. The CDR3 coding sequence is TGCGCCAGCAGCCAAGATTGGCTAGCCGGCGAGCAGTACTTC.

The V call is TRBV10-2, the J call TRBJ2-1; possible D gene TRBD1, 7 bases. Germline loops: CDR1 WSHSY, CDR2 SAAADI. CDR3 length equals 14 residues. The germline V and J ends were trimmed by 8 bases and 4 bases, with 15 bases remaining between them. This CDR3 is CASGAGQTYNEQFF. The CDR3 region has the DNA TGCGCCAGCGGCGCGGGACAGACGTACAATGAGCAGTTCTTC.

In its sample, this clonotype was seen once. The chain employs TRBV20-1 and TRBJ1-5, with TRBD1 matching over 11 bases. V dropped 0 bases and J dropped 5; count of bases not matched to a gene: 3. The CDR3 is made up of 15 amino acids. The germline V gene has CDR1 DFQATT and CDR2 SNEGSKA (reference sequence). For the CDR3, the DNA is TGCAGTGCTAGAGATCGGGACAGGGGGTATCAGCCCCAGCATTTT. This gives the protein CSARDRDRGYQPQHF.

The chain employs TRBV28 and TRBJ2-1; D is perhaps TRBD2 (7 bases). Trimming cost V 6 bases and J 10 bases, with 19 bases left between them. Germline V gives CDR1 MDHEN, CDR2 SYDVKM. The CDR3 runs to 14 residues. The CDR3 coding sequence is TGTGCCAGCAGCAGATCGCCTCCGGGGGGCGAGCAGTTCTTC. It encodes CASSRSPPGGEQFF.

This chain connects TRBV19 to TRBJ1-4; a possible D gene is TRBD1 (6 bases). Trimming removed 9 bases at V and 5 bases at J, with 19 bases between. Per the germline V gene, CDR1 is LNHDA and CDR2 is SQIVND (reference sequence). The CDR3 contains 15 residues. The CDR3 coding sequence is TGTGCCAGCAAACTATCTGGGGGGGCAAATGAAAAACTGTTTTTT. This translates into CASKLSGGANEKLFF.

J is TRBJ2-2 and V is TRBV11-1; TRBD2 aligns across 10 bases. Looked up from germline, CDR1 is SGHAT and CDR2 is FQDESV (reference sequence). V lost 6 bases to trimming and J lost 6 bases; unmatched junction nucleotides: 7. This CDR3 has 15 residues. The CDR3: CASRERGTSAGELFF. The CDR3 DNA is TGTGCCAGCAGAGAAAGAGGGACTAGCGCCGGGGAGCTGTTTTTT.

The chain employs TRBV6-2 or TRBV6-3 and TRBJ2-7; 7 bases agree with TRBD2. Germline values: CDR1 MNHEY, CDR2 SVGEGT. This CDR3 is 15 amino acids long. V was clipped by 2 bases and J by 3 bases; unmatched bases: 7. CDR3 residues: CASSYPSGQNYEQYF. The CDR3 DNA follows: TGTGCCAGCAGTTACCCTAGCGGTCAAAACTACGAGCAGTACTTC.

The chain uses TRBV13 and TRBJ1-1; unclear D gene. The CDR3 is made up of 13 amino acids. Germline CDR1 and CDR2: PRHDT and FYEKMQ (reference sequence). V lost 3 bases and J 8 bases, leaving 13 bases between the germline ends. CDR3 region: CASSLAERYEAFF. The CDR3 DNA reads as TGTGCCAGCAGCTTGGCGGAACGGTACGAAGCTTTCTTT.

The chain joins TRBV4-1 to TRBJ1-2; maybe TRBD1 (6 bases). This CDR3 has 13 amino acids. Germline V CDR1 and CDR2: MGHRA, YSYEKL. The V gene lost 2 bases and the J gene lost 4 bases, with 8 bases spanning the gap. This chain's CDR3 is CASSQQTGYGYTF. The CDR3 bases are TGCGCCAGCAGCCAACAGACAGGCTATGGCTACACCTTC.

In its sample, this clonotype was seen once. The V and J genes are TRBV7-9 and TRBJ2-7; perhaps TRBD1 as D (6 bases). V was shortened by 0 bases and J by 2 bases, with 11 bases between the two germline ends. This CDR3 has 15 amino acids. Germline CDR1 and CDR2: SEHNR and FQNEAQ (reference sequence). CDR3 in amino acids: CASSLARGGPYEQYF. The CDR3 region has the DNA TGTGCCAGCAGCTTAGCTAGAGGGGGACCCTACGAGCAGTACTTC.

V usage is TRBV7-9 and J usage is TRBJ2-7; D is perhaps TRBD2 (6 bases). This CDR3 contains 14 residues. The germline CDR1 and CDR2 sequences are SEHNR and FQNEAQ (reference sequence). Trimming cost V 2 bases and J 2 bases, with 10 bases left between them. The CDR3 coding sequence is TGTGCCAGCAGCTTAACGACTAGTGCCTACGAGCAGTACTTC. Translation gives CASSLTTSAYEQYF.

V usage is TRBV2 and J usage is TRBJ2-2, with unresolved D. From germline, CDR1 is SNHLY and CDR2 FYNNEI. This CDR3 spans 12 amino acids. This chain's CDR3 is CAILGNTGELFF. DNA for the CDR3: TGTGCAATACTCGGGAACACCGGGGAGCTGTTTTTT.

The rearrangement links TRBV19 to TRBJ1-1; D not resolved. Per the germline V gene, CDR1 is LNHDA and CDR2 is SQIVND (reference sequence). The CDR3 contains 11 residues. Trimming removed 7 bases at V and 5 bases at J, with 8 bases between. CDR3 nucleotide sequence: TGTGCCAGTATTCGAGGTACTGAAGCTTTCTTT. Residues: CASIRGTEAFF.

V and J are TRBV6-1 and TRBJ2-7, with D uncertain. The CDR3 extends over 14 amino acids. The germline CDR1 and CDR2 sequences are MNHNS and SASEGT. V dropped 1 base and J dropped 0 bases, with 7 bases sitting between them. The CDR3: CASSEGPVSYEQYF. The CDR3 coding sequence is TGTGCCAGCAGTGAAGGCCCGGTCTCCTACGAGCAGTACTTC.

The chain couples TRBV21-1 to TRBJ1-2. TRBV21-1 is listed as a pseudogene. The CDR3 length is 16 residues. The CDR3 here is CASSKVFSGGECGYTF. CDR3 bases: TGTGCCAGCAGCAAAGTCTTTAGTGGAGGAGAATGTGGCTACACCTTC.

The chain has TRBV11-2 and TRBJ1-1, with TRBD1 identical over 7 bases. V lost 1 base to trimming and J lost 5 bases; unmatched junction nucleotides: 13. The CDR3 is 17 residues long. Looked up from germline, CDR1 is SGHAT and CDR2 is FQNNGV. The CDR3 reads CASSLVWGRGPRTEAFF. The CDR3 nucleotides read TGTGCCAGCAGCTTAGTCTGGGGAAGGGGGCCACGGACTGAAGCTTTCTTT.

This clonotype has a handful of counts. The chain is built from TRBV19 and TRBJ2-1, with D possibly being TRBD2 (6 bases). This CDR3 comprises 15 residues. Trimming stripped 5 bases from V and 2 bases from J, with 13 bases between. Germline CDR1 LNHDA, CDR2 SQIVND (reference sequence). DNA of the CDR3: TGTGCCAGTAGTGCCTCCGGGGGAGCCTACAATGAGCAGTTCTTC. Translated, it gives CASSASGGAYNEQFF.

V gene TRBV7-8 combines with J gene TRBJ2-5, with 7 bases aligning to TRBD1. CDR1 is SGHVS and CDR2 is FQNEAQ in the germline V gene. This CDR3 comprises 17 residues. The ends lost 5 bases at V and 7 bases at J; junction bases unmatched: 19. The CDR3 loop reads CASSVPLPGTAKGTQYF. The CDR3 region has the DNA TGTGCCAGCAGCGTACCCCTTCCGGGGACAGCCAAGGGGACCCAGTACTTC.

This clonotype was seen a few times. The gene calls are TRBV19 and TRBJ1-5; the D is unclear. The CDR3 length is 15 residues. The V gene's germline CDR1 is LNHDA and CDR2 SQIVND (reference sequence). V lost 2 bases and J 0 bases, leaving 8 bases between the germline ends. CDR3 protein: CASSISGYSNQPQHF. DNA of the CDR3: TGTGCCAGTAGTATAAGCGGTTATAGCAATCAGCCCCAGCATTTT.